The 6 T cell receptor beta chains in this list originate from one sample, sequenced in a study of T cells after yellow fever vaccination. TCRdb passed the 5' RACE reads through MiXCR, listing each CDR3 protein once. The sample yields approximately 170,000 distinct CDR3 sequences, approximately 11% seen once. Sequenced here: CD8+ T cells sorted from PBMCs, sampled 15 days after the yellow fever booster vaccination. The receptors shown here come from a man between 18 and 35 years old who received the YFV17D yellow fever vaccine.

The V gene is TRBV28, the J gene TRBJ2-2; D is undetermined. The CDR3 sequence is 16 residues long. Germline V gives CDR1 MDHEN, CDR2 SYDVKM. Trimming removed 6 bases from V and 6 bases from J, with 20 bases in between. The CDR3 sequence: CASRPVWSMGPGELFF. The CDR3 nucleotides read TGTGCCAGCAGGCCTGTCTGGTCCATGGGTCCCGGGGAGCTGTTTTTT. Filled out from reference TRBV28 and TRBJ2-2, the complete variable domain reads DVKVTQSSRYLVKRTGEKVFLECVQDMDHENMFWYRQDPGLGLRLIYFSYDVKMKEKGDIPEGYSVSREKKERFSLILESASTNQTSMYLCASRPVWSMGPGELFFGEGSRLTVL.

V usage is TRBV6-6 and J usage is TRBJ2-7; D call uncertain. The germline V gene encodes CDR1 MNHNY and CDR2 SVGAGI (reference sequence). The CDR3 is 16 residues long. V lost 1 base and J lost 6, with 19 bases in between. CDR3 residues: CASSYLTRPDPAEQYV. The CDR3 DNA reads TGTGCCAGCAGTTACTTGACTCGCCCCGACCCTGCCGAGCAGTACGTC.

The CDR3 loop reads CASSSRTDPPDTQYF. The CDR3 DNA sequence: TGTGCCAGCAGTTCCAGGACGGATCCACCCGATACGCAGTATTTT. This chain connects TRBV6-2 or TRBV6-3 to TRBJ2-3; no clear D gene. The V end lost 4 bases, the J end lost 6 bases, and 17 bases lay between the germline ends. Germline V gene lookup returns CDR1 MNHEY and CDR2 SVGEGT. The CDR3 is made up of 15 amino acids.

The chain joins TRBV6-1 to TRBJ2-7; no firm D call. Germline CDR1 MNHNS, CDR2 SASEGT. V lost 1 base and J lost 2, with 6 bases in between. CDR3 length: 13 residues. Written as DNA, the CDR3 is TGTGCCAGCAGTGAAGTGGGAACCTACGAGCAGTACGTC. This gives the protein CASSEVGTYEQYV.

A few counts support this clonotype. J is TRBJ2-6 and V is TRBV2; D call uncertain. V lost 6 bases and J lost 0, with 9 bases in between. Per germline, CDR1 SNHLY and CDR2 FYNNEI. The CDR3 totals 15 residues. CDR3 region: CASRSSRSGANVLTF. CDR3 coding DNA: TGTGCCAGCAGAAGTAGTCGCTCTGGGGCCAACGTCCTGACTTTC.

The rearrangement links TRBV7-9 to TRBJ2-1; TRBD2 agrees at 11 bases. Germline-derived CDR1 and CDR2 are SEHNR and FQNEAQ (reference sequence). This CDR3 comprises 15 residues. V gave up 4 bases and J gave up 10 bases; unmatched junction bases: 9. The chain's CDR3 is CASSSLAGVPREQFF. CDR3 nucleotide sequence: TGTGCCAGCAGCTCACTAGCGGGGGTCCCTCGGGAGCAGTTCTTC.